The 12 T cell receptor beta chains below all came from one sample that was sequenced in a study of molecular identifiers for immune sequencing clone quantification (dated by TCRdb to the late 2010s). Library method: PCR. Sequencing relied on an Illumina HiSeq 4000. TCRdb applied fastp at Q25 and MiXCR to the public reads, then kept only in-frame beta chains. Rows are combined by CDR3 protein, so each entry shows the most common genes and DNA. This sample holds some 650,000 distinct CDR3 sequences; 15% to 20% were observed only once. The top ten hold 0.7% to 1% of the sample. Sequences were obtained from naive CD8+ T cells from blood, with Jurkat cell RNA spiked in. What the cell subset or site label conveys for this sample: FACS-sorted CD8+CD4-CCR7+CD45RA+ naive T cells. These receptors all come from a human donor in good health. Some libraries in this study had Jurkat cell RNA spiked in.

About this clonotype itself: A much larger clone lies a single base off, so this may be a read error. This chain joins TRBV12-3 or TRBV12-4 and TRBJ1-1; the D is unclear. This CDR3 has 14 amino acids. CDR3 in amino acids: CASSPTVGGTGAFF. The CDR3 coding sequence is TGTGCCAGCAGCCCGACCGTGGGCGGCACTGGAGCTTTCTTT.

This clonotype was recorded at least ten times. V gene TRBV25-1 combines with J gene TRBJ1-6; D is undetermined. CDR1 MGHDK and CDR2 SYGVNS come from the germline V gene. The V and J ends lost 5 bases and 4 bases respectively, with 3 bases between them. The CDR3 covers 12 residues. CDR3 in DNA: TGTGCCAGCAGTTTTTATAATTCACCCCTCCACTTT. Translating it yields CASSFYNSPLHF.

At least ten counts were recorded for this clonotype. The rearrangement links TRBV28 to TRBJ1-4; no definite D call. There are 14 residues in the CDR3. Trimming stripped 10 bases from V and 2 bases from J, with 14 bases between. In germline, CDR1 is MDHEN, CDR2 SYDVKM. CDR3 coding DNA: TGTGCCACAGACCCATCCGGGACTAATGAAAAACTGTTTTTT. Translating it yields CATDPSGTNEKLFF.

This clonotype is a singleton in its sample. A much more abundant neighbour one base away suggests this may be a read error. This chain links TRBV6-5 with TRBJ1-1; 10 bases align to TRBD1. The CDR3 runs 15 residues. In germline, CDR1 is MNHEY, CDR2 SVGAGI. In DNA form, the CDR3 reads TGTGCCAGCAGTTACTCCATGACAGGGGGCACTGGAGCTTTCTTT. Translation: CASSYSMTGGTGAFF.

This clonotype was seen ten or more times. This chain joins TRBV4-2 and TRBJ2-4; tentatively, D is TRBD2 (6 bases). Trimming removed 4 bases at V and 0 bases at J, with 19 bases between. Germline CDR1 reads LGHNA; CDR2 reads YNFKEQ. This CDR3 has 18 residues. The CDR3 DNA is TGTGCCAGCAGCCCATCACTGCGCGGGGAAATAGCCAAAAACATTCAGTACTTC. This gives the protein CASSPSLRGEIAKNIQYF.

This clonotype was seen repeatedly, ten times or more. V is TRBV11-2 and J is TRBJ2-5, with D unresolved. Trimming removed 4 bases from V and 2 bases from J, with 11 bases in between. Germline V CDR1 and CDR2: SGHAT, FQNNGV. The CDR3 is 14 residues long. DNA of the CDR3: TGTGCCAGCAGCTCGACGGTAAATCAAGAGACCCAGTACTTC. This sequence encodes CASSSTVNQETQYF.

A remark on this clonotype: The conserved closing phenylalanine or tryptophan is absent in this CDR3, likely reflecting a read error. The chain joins TRBV4-3 to TRBJ1-4; D ambiguous. Germline V gene lookup returns CDR1 LGHNA and CDR2 YSLEER. The V gene lost 0 bases and the J gene lost 2 bases, with 13 bases spanning the gap. The CDR3 has 17 amino acids. The CDR3 region has the DNA TGCGCCAGCAGCCAAGAAATCGTGGGCCACACTAATGAAAAACTGTTTCTT. Protein product: CASSQEIVGHTNEKLFL.

This clonotype was recorded a few times. A read error may produce the germline difference seen at one junction end. This chain links TRBV4-3 with TRBJ1-2; D is undetermined. Germline CDR1 is LGHNA and CDR2 is YSLEER. The CDR3 has 14 residues. The CDR3 loop is CASSNMVVSSGNTF. For the CDR3, the DNA is TGCGCCAGCAGCAACATGGTAGTCTCTAGTGGCAACACCTTC.

This clonotype was counted ten times or more. The chain recombines TRBV30 with TRBJ2-5; 13 nucleotides line up with TRBD2. Germline V gives CDR1 GTSNPN, CDR2 SVGIG (reference sequence). The CDR3 loop spans 16 amino acids. The ends lost 2 bases at V and 4 bases at J; junction bases unmatched: 7. This CDR3 is CAWSLTSGGALETQYF. The CDR3 DNA sequence: TGTGCCTGGAGTCTAACTAGCGGGGGGGCCCTAGAGACCCAGTACTTC.

This chain connects TRBV19 to TRBJ1-1; D not resolved. The CDR3 consists of 16 residues. Trimming pared 0 bases from V and 7 bases from J, leaving 18 bases between. Germline V lookup: CDR1 LNHDA, CDR2 SQIVND (reference sequence). In DNA, the CDR3 is TGTGCCAGTAGTATAGATCCCTCTTCGGGCTTAAGTGAAGCTTTCTTT. This sequence encodes CASSIDPSSGLSEAFF.

Only a few counts were recorded for this clonotype. V and J are TRBV9 and TRBJ2-2, with a possible D match to TRBD1 (6 bases). V was cut by 0 bases and J by 7 bases, with 10 bases left in between. The CDR3 is 14 residues long. Germline CDR1 is SGDLS and CDR2 is YYNGEE. The CDR3: CASSVEGEIGELFF. CDR3 nucleotides: TGTGCCAGCAGCGTAGAGGGGGAAATCGGGGAGCTGTTTTTT.

The V and J genes are TRBV4-3 and TRBJ1-1; TRBD1 is a possible D gene (5 bases). Germline lookup yields CDR1 LGHNA and CDR2 YSLEER. The V end lost 2 bases, the J end lost 4 bases, and 20 bases lay between the germline ends. The CDR3 covers 17 residues. CDR3 loop: CASSQNSGPRLGTEAFF. As DNA, the CDR3 is TGCGCCAGCAGCCAAAATTCGGGACCCCGACTGGGCACTGAAGCTTTCTTT.